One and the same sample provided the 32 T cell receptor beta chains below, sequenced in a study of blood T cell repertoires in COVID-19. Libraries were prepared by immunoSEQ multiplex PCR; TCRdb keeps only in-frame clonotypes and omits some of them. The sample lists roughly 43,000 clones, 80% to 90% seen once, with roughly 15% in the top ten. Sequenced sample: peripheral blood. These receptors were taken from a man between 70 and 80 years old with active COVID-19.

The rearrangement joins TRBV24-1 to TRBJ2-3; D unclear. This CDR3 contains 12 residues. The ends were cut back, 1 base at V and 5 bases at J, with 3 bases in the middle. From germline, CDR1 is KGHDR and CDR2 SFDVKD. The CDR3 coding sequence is TGTGCCACCAGTGATTTCCAAGATACGCAGTATTTT. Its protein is CATSDFQDTQYF.

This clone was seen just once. CDR3 amino acids: CASSQAGTRLNTEAFF. In nucleotides, the CDR3 is TGTGCCAGCAGCCAGGCCGGGACAAGGCTGAACACTGAAGCTTTCTTT. This sequence joins TRBV7-2 and TRBJ1-1; a weak D match, TRBD1 (6 bases). There are 16 residues in the CDR3. Germline V gene lookup returns CDR1 SGHTA and CDR2 FQGNSA. Trimming stripped 5 bases from V and 0 bases from J, with 16 bases between.

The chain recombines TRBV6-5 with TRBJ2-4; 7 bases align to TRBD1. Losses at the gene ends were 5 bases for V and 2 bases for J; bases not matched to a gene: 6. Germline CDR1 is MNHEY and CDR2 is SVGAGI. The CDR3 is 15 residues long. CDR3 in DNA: TGTGCCAGCAGTCCTCGACAGGGCCCCAAAAACATTCAGTACTTC. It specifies CASSPRQGPKNIQYF.

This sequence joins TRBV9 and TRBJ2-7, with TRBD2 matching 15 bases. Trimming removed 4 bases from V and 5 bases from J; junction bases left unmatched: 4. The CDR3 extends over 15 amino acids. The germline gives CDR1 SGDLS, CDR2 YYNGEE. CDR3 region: CASSPGLAGGHEQYF. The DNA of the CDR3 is TGTGCCAGCAGCCCTGGACTAGCGGGGGGGCACGAGCAGTACTTC.

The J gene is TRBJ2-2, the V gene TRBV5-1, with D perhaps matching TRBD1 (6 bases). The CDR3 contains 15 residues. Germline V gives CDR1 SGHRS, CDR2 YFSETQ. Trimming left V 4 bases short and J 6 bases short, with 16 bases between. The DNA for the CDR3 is TGCGCCAGCAGCCTGGAACAGGGCTATTCCGGGGAGCTGTTTTTT. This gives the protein CASSLEQGYSGELFF.

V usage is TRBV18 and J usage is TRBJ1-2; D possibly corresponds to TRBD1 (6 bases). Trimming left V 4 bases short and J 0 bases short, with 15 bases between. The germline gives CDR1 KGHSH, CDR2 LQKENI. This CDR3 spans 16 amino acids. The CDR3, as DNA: TGTGCCAGCTCACTTTCAGGGGATTCTACTAACTATGGCTACACCTTC. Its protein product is CASSLSGDSTNYGYTF.

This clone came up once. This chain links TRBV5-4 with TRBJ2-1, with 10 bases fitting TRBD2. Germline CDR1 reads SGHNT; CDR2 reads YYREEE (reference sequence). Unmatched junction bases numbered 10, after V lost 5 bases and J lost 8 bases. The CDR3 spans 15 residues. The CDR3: CASSPGLALVDEQFF. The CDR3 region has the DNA TGTGCCAGCAGTCCGGGACTAGCGCTCGTCGATGAGCAGTTCTTC.

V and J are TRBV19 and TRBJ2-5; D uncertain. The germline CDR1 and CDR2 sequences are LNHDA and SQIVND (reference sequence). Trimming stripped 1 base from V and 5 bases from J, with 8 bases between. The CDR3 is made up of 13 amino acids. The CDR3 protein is CASSIGAEETQYF. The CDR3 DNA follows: TGTGCCAGTAGTATAGGGGCCGAGGAGACCCAGTACTTC.

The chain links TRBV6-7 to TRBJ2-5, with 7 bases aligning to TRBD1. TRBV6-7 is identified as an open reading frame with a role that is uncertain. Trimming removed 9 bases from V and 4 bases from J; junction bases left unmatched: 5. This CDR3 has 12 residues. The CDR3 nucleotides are TGTGCCAGATTGACAGGGCCAGAGACCCAGTACTTC. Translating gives CARLTGPETQYF.

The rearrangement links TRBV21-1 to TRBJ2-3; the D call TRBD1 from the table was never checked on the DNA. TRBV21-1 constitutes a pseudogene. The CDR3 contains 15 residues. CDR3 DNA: TGTGCCAGCAGCAAAGTGTACAGGGTGCCAGATACGCAGTATTTT. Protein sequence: CASSKVYRVPDTQYF.

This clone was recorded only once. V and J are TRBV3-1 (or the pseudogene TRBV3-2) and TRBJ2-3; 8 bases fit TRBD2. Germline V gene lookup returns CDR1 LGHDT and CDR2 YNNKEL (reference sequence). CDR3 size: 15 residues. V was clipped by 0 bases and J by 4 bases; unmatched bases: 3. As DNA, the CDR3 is TGTGCCAGCAGCCAAGATGGTAGCGGGGCAGATACGCAGTATTTT. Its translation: CASSQDGSGADTQYF.

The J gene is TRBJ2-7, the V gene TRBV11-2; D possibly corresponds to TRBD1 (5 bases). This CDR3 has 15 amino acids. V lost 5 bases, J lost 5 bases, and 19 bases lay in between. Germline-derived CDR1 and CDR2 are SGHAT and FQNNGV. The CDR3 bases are TGTGCCAGCAGCCCCAATTGGGGCAGGGTGGACGAGCAGTACTTC. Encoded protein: CASSPNWGRVDEQYF.

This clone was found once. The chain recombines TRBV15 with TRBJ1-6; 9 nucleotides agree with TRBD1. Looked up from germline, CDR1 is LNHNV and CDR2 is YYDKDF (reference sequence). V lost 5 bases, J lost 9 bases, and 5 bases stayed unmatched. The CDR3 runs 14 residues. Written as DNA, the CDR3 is TGTGCCACCAGCGCCGGACAGGGGACTTCACCCCTCCACTTT. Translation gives CATSAGQGTSPLHF.

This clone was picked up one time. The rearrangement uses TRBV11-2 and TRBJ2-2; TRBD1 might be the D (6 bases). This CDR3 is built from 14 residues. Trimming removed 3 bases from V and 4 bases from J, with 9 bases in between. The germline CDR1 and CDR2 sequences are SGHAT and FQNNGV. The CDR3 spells CASSFTGLTGELFF. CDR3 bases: TGTGCCAGCAGCTTTACAGGGCTCACCGGGGAGCTGTTTTTT. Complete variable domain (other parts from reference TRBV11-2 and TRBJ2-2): EAGVAQSPRYKIIEKRQSVAFWCNPISGHATLYWYQQILGQGPKLLIQFQNNGVVDDSQLPKDRFSAERLKGVDSTLKIQPAKLEDSAVYLCASSFTGLTGELFFGEGSRLTVL.

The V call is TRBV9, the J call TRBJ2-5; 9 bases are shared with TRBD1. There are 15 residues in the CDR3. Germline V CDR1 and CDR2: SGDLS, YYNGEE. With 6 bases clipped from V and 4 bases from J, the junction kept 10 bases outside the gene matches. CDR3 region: CASTLTGGAGETQYF. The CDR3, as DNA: TGTGCCAGCACCCTAACAGGGGGCGCGGGAGAGACCCAGTACTTC.

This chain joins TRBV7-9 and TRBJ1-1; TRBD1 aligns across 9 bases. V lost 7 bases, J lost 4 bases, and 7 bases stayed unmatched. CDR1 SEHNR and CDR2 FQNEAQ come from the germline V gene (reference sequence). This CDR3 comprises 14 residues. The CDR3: CASKATGGFTEAFF. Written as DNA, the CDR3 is TGTGCCAGCAAAGCGACAGGGGGATTCACTGAAGCTTTCTTT.

As DNA, the CDR3 is TGTGCCAGCACCCAAGACAGGACGGCGGGCTACACCTTC. Translating gives CASTQDRTAGYTF. The rearrangement joins TRBV12-3 or TRBV12-4 to TRBJ1-2, with D tentatively TRBD1 (6 bases). CDR3 length: 13 amino acids. Trimming removed 7 bases from V and 8 bases from J, with 17 bases in between.

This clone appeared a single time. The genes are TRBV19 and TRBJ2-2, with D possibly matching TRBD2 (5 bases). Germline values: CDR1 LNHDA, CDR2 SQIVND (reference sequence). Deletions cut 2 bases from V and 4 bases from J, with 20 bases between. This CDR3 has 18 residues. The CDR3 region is CASSITPPGLSGTGELFF. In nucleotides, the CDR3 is TGTGCCAGTAGTATAACCCCTCCGGGCCTGAGCGGCACCGGGGAGCTGTTTTTT.

The CDR3 is CASSLFTSAIAGELFF. CDR3 DNA: TGTGCCAGCAGCTTATTCACTAGTGCCATAGCCGGGGAGCTGTTTTTT. The rearrangement joins TRBV7-3 to TRBJ2-2, with D possibly matching TRBD2 (5 bases). The germline CDR1 and CDR2 sequences are SGHTA and FQGTGA. The length of the CDR3 is 16 residues. The V gene lost 2 bases and the J gene lost 6 bases, with 16 bases spanning the gap.

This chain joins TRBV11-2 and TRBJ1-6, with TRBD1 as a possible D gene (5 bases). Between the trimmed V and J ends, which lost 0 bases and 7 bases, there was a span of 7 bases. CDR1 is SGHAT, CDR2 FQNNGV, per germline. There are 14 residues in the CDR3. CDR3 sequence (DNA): TGTGCCAGCAGCTTAGAGACAGCGAATTCACCCCTCCACTTT. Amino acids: CASSLETANSPLHF. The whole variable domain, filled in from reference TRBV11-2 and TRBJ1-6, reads EAGVAQSPRYKIIEKRQSVAFWCNPISGHATLYWYQQILGQGPKLLIQFQNNGVVDDSQLPKDRFSAERLKGVDSTLKIQPAKLEDSAVYLCASSLETANSPLHFGNGTRLTVT.

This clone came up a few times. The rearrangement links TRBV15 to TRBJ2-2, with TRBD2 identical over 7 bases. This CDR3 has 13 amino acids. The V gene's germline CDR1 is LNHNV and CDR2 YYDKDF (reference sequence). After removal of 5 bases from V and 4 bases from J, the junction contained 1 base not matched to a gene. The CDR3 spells CATSSGGTGELFF. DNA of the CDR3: TGTGCCACCAGCTCGGGAGGCACCGGGGAGCTGTTTTTT.

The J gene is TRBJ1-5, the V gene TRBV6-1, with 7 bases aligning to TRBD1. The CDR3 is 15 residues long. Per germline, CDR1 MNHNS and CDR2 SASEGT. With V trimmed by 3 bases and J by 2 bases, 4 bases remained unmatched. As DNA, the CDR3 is TGTGCCAGCAGTGACGCCCAGGGGGGCAATCAGCCCCAGCATTTT. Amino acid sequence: CASSDAQGGNQPQHF.

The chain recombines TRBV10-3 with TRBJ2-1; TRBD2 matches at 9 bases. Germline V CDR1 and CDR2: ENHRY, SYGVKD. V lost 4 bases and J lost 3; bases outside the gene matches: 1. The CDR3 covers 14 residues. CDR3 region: CAISVAGDYNEQFF. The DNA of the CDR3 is TGTGCCATCAGTGTAGCGGGGGACTACAATGAGCAGTTCTTC.

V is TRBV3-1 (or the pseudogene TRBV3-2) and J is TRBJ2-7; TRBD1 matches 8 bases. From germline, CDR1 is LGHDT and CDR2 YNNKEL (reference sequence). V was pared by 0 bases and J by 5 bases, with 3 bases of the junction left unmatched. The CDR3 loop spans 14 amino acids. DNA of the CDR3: TGTGCCAGCAGCCAAGAAGCAGGGGGCGACGAGCAGTACTTC. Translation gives CASSQEAGGDEQYF.

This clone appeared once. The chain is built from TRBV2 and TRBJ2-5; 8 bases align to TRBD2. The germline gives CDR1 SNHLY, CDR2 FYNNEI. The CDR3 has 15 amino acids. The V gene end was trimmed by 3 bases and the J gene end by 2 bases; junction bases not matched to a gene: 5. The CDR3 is CASSEGGGTQETQYF. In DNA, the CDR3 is TGTGCCAGCAGTGAGGGCGGGGGGACTCAAGAGACCCAGTACTTC. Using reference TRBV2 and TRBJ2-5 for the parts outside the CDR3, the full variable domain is EPEVTQTPSHQVTQMGQEVILRCVPISNHLYFYWYRQILGQKVEFLVSFYNNEISEKSEIFDDQFSVERPDGSNFTLKIRSTKLEDSAMYFCASSEGGGTQETQYFGPGTRLLVL.

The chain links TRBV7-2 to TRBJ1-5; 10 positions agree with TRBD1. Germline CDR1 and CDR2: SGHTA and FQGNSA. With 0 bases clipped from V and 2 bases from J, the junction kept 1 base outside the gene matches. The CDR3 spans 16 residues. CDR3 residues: CASSLAGTGGNQPQHF. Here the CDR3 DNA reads TGTGCCAGCAGCTTAGCGGGGACAGGGGGCAATCAGCCCCAGCATTTT.

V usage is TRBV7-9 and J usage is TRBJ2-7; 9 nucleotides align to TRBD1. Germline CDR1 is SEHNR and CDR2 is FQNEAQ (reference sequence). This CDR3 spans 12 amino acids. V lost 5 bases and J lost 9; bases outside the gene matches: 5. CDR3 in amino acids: CASSVDRGGQYF. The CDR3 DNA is TGTGCCAGCAGCGTGGACAGGGGAGGGCAGTACTTC.

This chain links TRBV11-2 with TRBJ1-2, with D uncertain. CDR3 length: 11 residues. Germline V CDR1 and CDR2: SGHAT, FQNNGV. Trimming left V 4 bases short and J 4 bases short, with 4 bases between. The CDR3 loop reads CASSSRYGYTF. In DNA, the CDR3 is TGTGCCAGCAGCTCCCGCTATGGCTACACCTTC.

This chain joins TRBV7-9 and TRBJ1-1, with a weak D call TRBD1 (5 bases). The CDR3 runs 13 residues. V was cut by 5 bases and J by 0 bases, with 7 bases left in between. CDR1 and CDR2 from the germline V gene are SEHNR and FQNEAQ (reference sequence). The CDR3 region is CASSGGVNTEAFF. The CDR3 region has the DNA TGTGCCAGCAGCGGGGGGGTGAACACTGAAGCTTTCTTT.

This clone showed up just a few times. The CDR3 region is CASSPLTGGGYEQYF. CDR3 bases: TGTGCCAGCAGTCCCCTGACAGGGGGCGGATACGAGCAGTACTTC. This chain uses TRBV28 with TRBJ2-7, with TRBD1 matching 10 bases. The CDR3 sequence is 15 residues long. J was trimmed by 4 bases and V by 5 bases; bases with no gene match: 8. Germline loops: CDR1 MDHEN, CDR2 SYDVKM.

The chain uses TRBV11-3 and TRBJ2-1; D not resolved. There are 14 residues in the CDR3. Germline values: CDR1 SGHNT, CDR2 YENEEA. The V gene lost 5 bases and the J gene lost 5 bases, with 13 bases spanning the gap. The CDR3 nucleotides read TGTGCCAGCAGCCTACCTCCAGGCAACAATGAGCAGTTCTTC. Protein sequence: CASSLPPGNNEQFF.

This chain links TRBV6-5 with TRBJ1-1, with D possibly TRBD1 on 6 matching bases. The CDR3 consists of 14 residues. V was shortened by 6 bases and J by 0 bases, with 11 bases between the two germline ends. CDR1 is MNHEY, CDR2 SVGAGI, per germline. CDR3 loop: CASRNRVMNTEAFF. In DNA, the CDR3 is TGTGCCAGCAGGAACAGGGTTATGAACACTGAAGCTTTCTTT.